This is a list of T cell receptor beta chains from one sample in a study of cytomegalovirus exposure and HLA in healthy donors. Profiled with immunoSEQ multiplex PCR; TCRdb holds only in-frame clones, not every one. This table holds more than 90,000 clones, approximately 74% found once. The sample comprised PBMCs. These receptors all come from a woman in her forties or fifties in good health and CMV-seropositive. CDR3s include the opening cysteine and the closing phenylalanine or tryptophan. The order of the fields is V gene, D gene, J gene, clone size, CDR3 DNA, CDR3 protein. The D gene is left open where the match is weak. Expanded clones are given a class, and other clones once, few, many or no size at all.

>TRBV10-3|TRBD1|TRBJ2-5|.
TGTGCCATCAGCTCTCAGGGGGCGGGGTACCAAGAGACCCAGTACTTC
CAISSQGAGYQETQYF
>TRBV6-5|.|TRBJ2-7|.
TGTGCCAGCAGTTCCCGGGGGTCTGGAGGCGAGCAGTACTTC
CASSSRGSGGEQYF
>TRBV9|TRBD2|TRBJ2-1|.
TGTGCCAGCAGCGTGGGGACTAGCGGCTCCTACAATGAGCAGTTCTTC
CASSVGTSGSYNEQFF
>TRBV7-9|TRBD1|TRBJ2-3|once
TGTGCCAGCAGCCCATACTCAGGGGGAGATACGCAGTATTTT
CASSPYSGGDTQYF
>TRBV27|TRBD2|TRBJ2-1|.
TGTGCCAGCAGTTTAGGGGGGAGCGGGAACAATGAGCAGTTCTTC
CASSLGGSGNNEQFF
>TRBV9|.|TRBJ2-3|few
TGTGCCAGCACTGGAGCGCGGGGCTACACAGATACGCAGTATTTT
CASTGARGYTDTQYF
>TRBV7-6|TRBD1|TRBJ2-7|.
TGTGCCAGCAGCTCGCCAGGGGGCTACGAGCAGTACTTC
CASSSPGGYEQYF
>TRBV7-9|.|TRBJ2-5|.
TGTGCCAGCAGCGCGCGGGACGGCGGAAAAGAGACCCAGTACTTC
CASSARDGGKETQYF
>TRBV10-3|TRBD1|TRBJ2-5|few
TGTGCCACCCGCCCGGGGACAGGCCAAGAGACCCAGTACTTC
CATRPGTGQETQYF
>TRBV27|TRBD1|TRBJ1-4|.
TGTGCCAGCAGGGGGACAGGGAGTGGACCGAATGAAAAACTGTTTTTT
CASRGTGSGPNEKLFF
>TRBV2|.|TRBJ1-2|.
TGTGCCAGCAGTGAAAGAGCCTATGGCTACACCTTC
CASSERAYGYTF
>TRBV30|.|TRBJ1-1|.
TGTGCCTGGAGAGTTGTAATCGGGAGTCTGGCTTTCTTT
CAWRVVIGSLAFF
>TRBV7-2|TRBD1|TRBJ1-6|.
TGTGCCAGCAGCATCCGACAGGGAGGAAATTCACCCCTCCACTTT
CASSIRQGGNSPLHF
>TRBV9|.|TRBJ1-2|.
TGTGCCAGCAGCGTATCAGGCGAGCATCGGGGGGCTGGCTACACCTTC
CASSVSGEHRGAGYTF
>TRBV6-1|TRBD1|TRBJ2-7|few
TGTGCCAGCAGTGAAGTCCCCGGGACAGGGTGGGAGCAGTACTTC
CASSEVPGTGWEQYF
>TRBV25-1|TRBD1|TRBJ1-1|.
TGTGCCAGCAGTGACCTCGGGACAGGGGGCACTGAAGCTTTCTTT
CASSDLGTGGTEAFF
>TRBV11-2|.|TRBJ1-1|few
TGTGCCAGCAGCTTGGGGGGGGTCGAAGCTTTCTTT
CASSLGGVEAFF
>TRBV19|.|TRBJ2-5|.
TGTGCCAGTAGTATTGTGGCGGAGGAGACCCAGTACTTC
CASSIVAEETQYF
>TRBV7-2|TRBD1|TRBJ1-5|.
TGTGCCAGCAGCGTACAGGGGGAGGGCAATCAGCCCCAGCATTTT
CASSVQGEGNQPQHF
>TRBV11-3|TRBD2|TRBJ2-7|.
TGTGCCAGCAGCCCCTCAGCGGGAGAGTCCTACGAGCAGTACTTC
CASSPSAGESYEQYF
>TRBV18|TRBD1|TRBJ2-5|.
TGTGCCAGCTCACCGTCGGGACAGGGCAGGGAGGAGACCCAGTACTTC
CASSPSGQGREETQYF
>TRBV9|.|TRBJ1-4|.
TGTGCCAGCAGCGTAGGAAACTGGGGGCAAGAAAAACTGTTTTTT
CASSVGNWGQEKLFF
>TRBV4-2|.|TRBJ1-1|few
TGTGCCAGCAGCCAAGGGGGGCAGGGAAGGACTGAAGCTTTCTTT
CASSQGGQGRTEAFF
>TRBV29-1|TRBD2|TRBJ2-5|.
TGCAGCGGCTTTGGGACTAGCGATTTGGAGACCCAGTACTTC
CSGFGTSDLETQYF
>TRBV28|TRBD2|TRBJ2-7|.
TGTGCCAGCAGTTTTTATAGCGGGGCCTCCTACGAGCAGTACTTC
CASSFYSGASYEQYF
>TRBV4-3|TRBD2|TRBJ2-2|.
TGCGCCAGCAGCCAACGGGGGGGCCAGGACGGGGAGCTGTTTTTT
CASSQRGGQDGELFF
>TRBV7-2|.|TRBJ1-6|.
TGTGCCAGCGGACATTCTGATTCACCCCTCCACTTT
CASGHSDSPLHF
>TRBV9|TRBD1|TRBJ2-2|few
TGTGCCAGCAACCGGGACAGGGGTACCGGGGAGCTGTTTTTT
CASNRDRGTGELFF
>TRBV4-3|.|TRBJ2-7|.
TGCGCCAGCAGCCAAGAGATAGGGGTTGTCTACGAGCAGTACTTC
CASSQEIGVVYEQYF
>TRBV2|TRBD1|TRBJ1-3|.
TGTGCCAGCAGTAATCAGGGGGTCTCTGGAAACACCATATATTTT
CASSNQGVSGNTIYF
>TRBV27|.|TRBJ1-3|once
TGTGCCAGCAGCCCCCGTAGCAACTCTGGAAACACCATATATTTT
CASSPRSNSGNTIYF
>TRBV19|TRBD1|TRBJ2-7|.
TGTGCCAGTAGTATGAGGACAGGGAGCTACGAGCAGTACTTC
CASSMRTGSYEQYF
>TRBV25-1|TRBD1|TRBJ1-2|.
TGTGCCAGCAGTGAATATGCGGGACAGGGGGGCGGCTACACCTTC
CASSEYAGQGGGYTF
>TRBV5-6|TRBD2|TRBJ2-3|.
TGTGCCAGCAGCTTTACTAGCGGATACACAGATACGCAGTATTTT
CASSFTSGYTDTQYF
>TRBV13|.|TRBJ1-2|once
TGTGCCAGCAGGGTGACGGGAAGTCATGGCTACACCTTC
CASRVTGSHGYTF
>TRBV5-1|TRBD1|TRBJ2-4|.
TGCGCCAGCAGCTTCGGACAGGTTGTTGACATTCAGTACTTC
CASSFGQVVDIQYF
>TRBV2|.|TRBJ1-1|.
TGTGCCAGCAGTGAAGGAAGGGAGGGGGGCCGGGGGTCCTTTTCTGAAGCTTTCTTT
CASSEGREGGRGSFSEAFF
>TRBV5-1|TRBD1|TRBJ2-7|.
TGCGCCAGCAGCGCATCCGGGACAGGGCGTGACGAGCAGTACTTC
CASSASGTGRDEQYF
>TRBV19|.|TRBJ2-3|.
TGTGCCAGTAGTATTCTTGACGGGGGCACAGATACGCAGTATTTT
CASSILDGGTDTQYF
>TRBV10-3|TRBD1|TRBJ1-1|few
TGTGCCGTCGGACAGGGAGGAGTGGTGAACACTGAAGCTTTCTTT
CAVGQGGVVNTEAFF
>TRBV5-1|TRBD1|TRBJ1-2|.
TGCGCCAGCAGCACAGGGGCTAACTATGGCTACACCTTC
CASSTGANYGYTF
>TRBV4-3|TRBD1|TRBJ2-3|.
TGCGCCAGCAGCCAAGGACAGGGGGGTGGCACAGATACGCAGTATTTT
CASSQGQGGGTDTQYF
>TRBV19|.|TRBJ1-2|.
TGTGCCAGTAGTATTCGGAGTGGGGCAGGCACCTATGGCTACACCTTC
CASSIRSGAGTYGYTF
>TRBV6-6|TRBD2|TRBJ2-1|.
TGTGCCAGCAGCAGCCCCGGGAGGGTCGATGAGCAGTTCTTC
CASSSPGRVDEQFF
>TRBV4-3|.|TRBJ2-1|.
TGCGCCAGCAGCCAAGCCGGAAGGGGGGGGCCCAATAACAATGAGCAGTTCTTC
CASSQAGRGGPNNNEQFF
>TRBV5-6|TRBD2|TRBJ2-3|.
TGTGCCAGCAGCCTGGGCGGGGGGGGGCGGACAGATACGCAGTATTTT
CASSLGGGGRTDTQYF
>TRBV7-6|TRBD2|TRBJ2-3|.
TGTGCCAGCAGCTTAAGTAGCGGGAGTTTGGGGGATACGCAGTATTTT
CASSLSSGSLGDTQYF
>TRBV7-2|.|TRBJ1-1|.
TGTGCCAGCAGCTTACAGGGGTGGGCGAACACTGAAGCTTTCTTT
CASSLQGWANTEAFF
>TRBV12-5|.|TRBJ1-2|few
TGTGCTAGTGGGCCTATAGAGAACCGTAACTATGGCTACACCTTC
CASGPIENRNYGYTF
>TRBV5-6|.|TRBJ1-6|few
TGTGCCAGCAGCTTAGGACGGACCTATACAGGTTCACCCCTCCACTTT
CASSLGRTYTGSPLHF
>TRBV7-9|TRBD2|TRBJ2-3|.
TGTGCCAGCAGCTCCGGACTAGCGGGGGGGCGCCCAGATACGCAGTATTTT
CASSSGLAGGRPDTQYF
>TRBV4-2|.|TRBJ2-2|.
TGTGCCAGCAGCCAAGAGCTAACCGGGGAGCTGTTTTTT
CASSQELTGELFF
>TRBV28|.|TRBJ1-2|.
TGTGCCCTAAGGGACATGGGACATCCTTATGGCTACACCTTC
CALRDMGHPYGYTF
>TRBV9|.|TRBJ2-2|.
TGTGCCAGCAGCGTAGCTTGGGCTAGCGAGGTGTTTTTT
CASSVAWASEVFF
>TRBV2|TRBD1|TRBJ2-7|few
TGTGCCAGCAGTAGCGACAGGGACAACGAGCAGTACTTC
CASSSDRDNEQYF